This T cell receptor beta chain was sequenced during a study of Ad26.COV2.S vaccination and SARS-CoV-2 variants. At the level of the study: As a participant in COV1001, the donor was in the Ad26.COV2.S trial arm. Once or twice, 56 days apart, Ad26.COV2.S was delivered intramuscularly.

Treatment in this sample: roughly 19 received Ad26.COV2.S at low or high dose, single or two shots; roughly 5 received placebo; per-sample allocation not given. Day 63 following the first vaccine or placebo injection was when the samples were taken. CDR1 SEHNR and CDR2 FQNEAQ come from the germline V gene (reference sequence). J gave up 2 bases and V 3 bases, and 11 bases lay outside the gene matches. The CDR3 runs to 17 residues. Clones were sequenced by immunoSEQ multiplex PCR, and TCRdb holds only the in-frame ones, with some missing. This table has a few hundred thousand clones, around 89% appearing once.

The V gene is TRBV7-9, the J gene TRBJ2-7; TRBD1 aligns across 9 bases. The material was peripheral blood, obtained in a trial of Ad26.COV2.S vaccine versus placebo. The clonotype was recovered from a person aged 18-60 years who received the Ad26.COV2.S COVID-19 vaccine or a placebo. CDR3 loop: CASSFLGGRQGAYEQYF. The CDR3 bases are TGTGCCAGCAGCTTCTTAGGGGGACGACAGGGGGCCTACGAGCAGTACTTC.